The T cell receptor (beta chain) under discussion was sequenced for a study of graft-versus-host responses after intestinal transplantation. Worth noting for this clone: Its target is unknown.

Here immunoSEQ multiplex PCR was the method, and the copy in TCRdb shows in-frame clones only, minus some. Counted here are 80,000 to 100,000 clones, almost 90% occurring once; the ten biggest clones make up 0.11%. Germline assignment: CDR1 SGHNT and CDR2 YYREEE (reference sequence). Trimming left V 4 bases short and J 3 bases short, with 19 bases between. The CDR3 is 16 residues long. General study points: Researchers found GvH clones in recipient marrow, and some showed up first in ileum or blood.

The sample consisted of unstimulated CD4+ T cells sorted from spleen or lymph node cells, taken before intestinal transplant. This receptor was taken from a human donor who received an intestinal transplant. This sequence joins TRBV5-4 and TRBJ1-1; tentatively, D is TRBD1 (6 bases). CDR3 DNA sequence: TGTGCCAGCAGCACGGGTCTGCGGGGGCTGGACACTGAAGCTTTCTTT. It is translated as CASSTGLRGLDTEAFF.